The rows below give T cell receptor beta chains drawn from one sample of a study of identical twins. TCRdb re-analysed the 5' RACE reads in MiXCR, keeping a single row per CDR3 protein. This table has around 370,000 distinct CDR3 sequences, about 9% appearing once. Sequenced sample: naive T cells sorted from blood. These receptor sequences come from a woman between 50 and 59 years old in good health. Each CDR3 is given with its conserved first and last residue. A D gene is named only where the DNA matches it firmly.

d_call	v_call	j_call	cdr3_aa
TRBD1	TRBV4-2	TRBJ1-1	CASSQPGQSFSEAFF
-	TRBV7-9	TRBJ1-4	CASSLEAGSPREKLFF
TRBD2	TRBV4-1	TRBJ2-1	CASSLTLAGVYEQFF
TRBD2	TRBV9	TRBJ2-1	CASSVNIPSGTTYNEQFF
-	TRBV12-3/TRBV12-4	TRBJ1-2	CASSLSSGANGYTF
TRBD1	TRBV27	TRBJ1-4	CASSLPSTGLNEKLFF
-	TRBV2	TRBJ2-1	CASSEALPGLTNEQFF
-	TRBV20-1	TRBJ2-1	CSLGEFEQFF
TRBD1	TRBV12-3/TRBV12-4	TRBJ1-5	CANGGGEDSNQPQHF
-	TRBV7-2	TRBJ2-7	CASSPTVYYEQYF
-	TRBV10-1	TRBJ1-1	CASSSGMGTEAFF
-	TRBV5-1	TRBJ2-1	CASSKLDSSSYNEQFF
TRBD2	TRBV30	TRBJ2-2	CAWTSGRAYTGELFF
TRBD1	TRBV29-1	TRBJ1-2	CSVEAPTGTNYGYTF
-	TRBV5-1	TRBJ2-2	CASSLEGWAAGELFF
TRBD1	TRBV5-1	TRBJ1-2	CASSLTRTGTNYGYTF
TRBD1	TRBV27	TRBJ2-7	CTAGQGLFEQYF
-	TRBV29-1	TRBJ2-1	CSVELRARTHDEQFF
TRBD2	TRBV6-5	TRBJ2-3	CASSYSKRLAGGGRDTQYF
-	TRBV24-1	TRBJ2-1	CATSDLGGAQFF
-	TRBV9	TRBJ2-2	CASSVGSLAGELFF
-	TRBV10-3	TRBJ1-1	CATLRKGETEAFF
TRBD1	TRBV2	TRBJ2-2	CASSPAGTGNTGELFF
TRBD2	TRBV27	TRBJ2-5	CASSRRPGGETQYF
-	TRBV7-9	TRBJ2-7	CASSRPQQKQYF
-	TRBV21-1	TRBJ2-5	CASREKGQGTFHQETQYF